This T cell receptor beta chain comes out of a study of shared clonotypes between healthy human individuals. Study-level findings and limits: Exclusively blood specimens were collected; tissue repertoires likely differ. Shared across a few donors were approximately 5% of the naive CD4 clonotypes.

The CDR3 has 14 residues. V gave up 4 bases and J gave up 5 bases, with 12 bases separating them. Per germline, CDR1 SGHRS and CDR2 YFSETQ. The protocol was immunoSEQ multiplex PCR, while the TCRdb copy is restricted to in-frame clones and leaves out a portion. This sample has approximately 2.4 million clones, with approximately 96% found just once. Note on this clone: Its antigen is as yet unknown.

Healthy and HIV-negative, the adult donors had no recent acute infections or vaccinations. Negatively enriched CD4+ T cells were divided by CD45RA into naive and memory. The TCR sequence derives from a man aged 18 to 30 in good health. The V and J genes are TRBV5-1 and TRBJ2-2; D could derive from TRBD1 or TRBD2 (5 bases each). Sequencing used naive CD4+ T cells sorted from blood. Stated subset: CD45RA+ positively selected. Here the CDR3 DNA reads TGCGCCAGCAGCCGGGACCCTTCTACCGGGGAGCTGTTTTTT. As protein: CASSRDPSTGELFF.